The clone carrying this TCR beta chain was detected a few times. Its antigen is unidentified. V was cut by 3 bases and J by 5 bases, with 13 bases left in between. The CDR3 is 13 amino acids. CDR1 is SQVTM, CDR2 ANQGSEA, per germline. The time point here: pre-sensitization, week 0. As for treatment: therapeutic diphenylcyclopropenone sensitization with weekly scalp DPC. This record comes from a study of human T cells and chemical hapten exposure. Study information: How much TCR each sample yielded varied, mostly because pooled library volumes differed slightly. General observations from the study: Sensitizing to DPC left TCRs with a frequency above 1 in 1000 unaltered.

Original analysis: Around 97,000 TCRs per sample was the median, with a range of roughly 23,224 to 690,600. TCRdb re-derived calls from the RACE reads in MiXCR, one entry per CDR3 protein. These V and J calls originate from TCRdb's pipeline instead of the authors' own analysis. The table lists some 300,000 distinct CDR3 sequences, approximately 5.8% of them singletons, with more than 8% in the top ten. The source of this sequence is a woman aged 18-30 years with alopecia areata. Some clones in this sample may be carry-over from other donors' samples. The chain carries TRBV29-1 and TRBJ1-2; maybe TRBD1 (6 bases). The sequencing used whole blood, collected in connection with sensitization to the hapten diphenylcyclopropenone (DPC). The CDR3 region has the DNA TGCAGCGTTGACAGGGGAGGAGGTTATGGCTACACCTTC. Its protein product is CSVDRGGGYGYTF.